This T cell receptor beta chain was profiled in a study of beta chain features in type 1 diabetes. Study-level results: Shorter TCRB CDR3s, moderately but significantly so, were found in Type 1 diabetes patients in all four CD4+ subsets.

This clone was recorded a few times. Its specificity is not known. Expressed TCRB transcripts were sequenced because the entire RNA isolate underwent reverse transcription. The read count averaged about 3.6 million across naive, central memory and regulatory T cell samples. Sequenced by immunoSEQ multiplex PCR; TCRdb stores in-frame clones only, minus some. This table has hundreds of thousands of clones, roughly 13% appearing once. Looked up from germline, CDR1 is ENHRY and CDR2 is SYGVKD. V dropped 3 bases and J dropped 2 bases, with 7 bases sitting between them. The CDR3 is made up of 13 amino acids.

The chain links TRBV10-3 to TRBJ1-2; D remains ambiguous. Material for sequencing was naive CD4+ T cells from blood. The receptor comes from a man in his late teens or twenties with type 1 diabetes. DNA of the CDR3: TGTGCCATCAGTGATCTGGGAAACTATGGCTACACCTTC. The encoded protein is CAISDLGNYGYTF.